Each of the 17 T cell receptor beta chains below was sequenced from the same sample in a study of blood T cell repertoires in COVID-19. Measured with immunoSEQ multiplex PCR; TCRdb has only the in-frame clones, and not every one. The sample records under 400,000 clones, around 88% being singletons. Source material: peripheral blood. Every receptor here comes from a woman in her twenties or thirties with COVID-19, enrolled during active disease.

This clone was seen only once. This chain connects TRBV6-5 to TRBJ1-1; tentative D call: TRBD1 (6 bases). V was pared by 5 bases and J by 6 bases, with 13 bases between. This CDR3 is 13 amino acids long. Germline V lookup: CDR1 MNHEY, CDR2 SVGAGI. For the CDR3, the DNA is TGTGCCAGCAGTCCTACAGGGTTTTCTGAAGCTTTCTTT. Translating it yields CASSPTGFSEAFF.

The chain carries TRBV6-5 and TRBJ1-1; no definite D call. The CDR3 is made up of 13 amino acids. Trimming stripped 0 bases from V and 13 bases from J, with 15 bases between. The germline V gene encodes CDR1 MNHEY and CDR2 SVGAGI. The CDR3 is CASSYSVQNPLFF. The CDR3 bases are TGTGCCAGCAGTTACTCGGTCCAGAACCCTCTTTTCTTT.

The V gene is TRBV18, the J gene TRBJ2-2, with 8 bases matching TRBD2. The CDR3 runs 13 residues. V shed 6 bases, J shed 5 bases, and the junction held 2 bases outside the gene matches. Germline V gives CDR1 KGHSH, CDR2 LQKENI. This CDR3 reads CASSSGGTGELFF. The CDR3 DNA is TGTGCCAGCTCCAGCGGGGGAACCGGGGAGCTGTTTTTT. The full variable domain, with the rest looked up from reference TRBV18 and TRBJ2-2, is NAGVMQNPRHLVRRRGQEARLRCSPMKGHSHVYWYRQLPEEGLKFMVYLQKENIIDESGMPKERFSAEFPKEGPSILRIQQVVRGDSAAYFCASSSGGTGELFFGEGSRLTVL.

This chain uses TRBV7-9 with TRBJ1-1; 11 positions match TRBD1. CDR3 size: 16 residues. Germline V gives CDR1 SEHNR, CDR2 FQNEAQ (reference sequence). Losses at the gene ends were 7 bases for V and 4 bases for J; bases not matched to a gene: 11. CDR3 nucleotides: TGTGCCAGCACTTTGGGACAGGGGGTAGAGGGCACTGAAGCTTTCTTT. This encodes CASTLGQGVEGTEAFF.

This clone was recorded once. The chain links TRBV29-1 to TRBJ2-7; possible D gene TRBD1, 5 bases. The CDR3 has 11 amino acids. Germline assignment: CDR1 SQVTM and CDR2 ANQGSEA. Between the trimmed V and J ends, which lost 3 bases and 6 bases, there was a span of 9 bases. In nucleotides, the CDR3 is TGCAGCGTTGATTCAGGGTCCGAGCAGTACTTC. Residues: CSVDSGSEQYF.

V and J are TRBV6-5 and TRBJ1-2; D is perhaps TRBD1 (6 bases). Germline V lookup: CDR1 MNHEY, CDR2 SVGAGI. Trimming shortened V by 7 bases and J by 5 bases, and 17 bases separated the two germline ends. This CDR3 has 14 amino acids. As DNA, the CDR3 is TGTGCCAGCAATCCAGGACAGAAAATATATGGCTACACCTTC. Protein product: CASNPGQKIYGYTF.

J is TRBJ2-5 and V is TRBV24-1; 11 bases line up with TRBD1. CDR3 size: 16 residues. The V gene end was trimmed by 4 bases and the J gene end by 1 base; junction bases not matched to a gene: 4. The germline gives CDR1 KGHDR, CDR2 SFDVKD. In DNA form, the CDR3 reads TGTGCCACCAGTGACCCCGGGACAGGGGGCCAAGAGACCCAGTACTTC. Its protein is CATSDPGTGGQETQYF.

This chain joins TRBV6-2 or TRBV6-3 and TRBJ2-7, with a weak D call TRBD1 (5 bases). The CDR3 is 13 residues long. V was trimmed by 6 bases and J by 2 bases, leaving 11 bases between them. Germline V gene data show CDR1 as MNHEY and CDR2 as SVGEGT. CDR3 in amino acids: CASSPMGPYEQYV. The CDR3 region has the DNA TGTGCCAGCAGCCCTATGGGGCCCTACGAGCAGTACGTC.

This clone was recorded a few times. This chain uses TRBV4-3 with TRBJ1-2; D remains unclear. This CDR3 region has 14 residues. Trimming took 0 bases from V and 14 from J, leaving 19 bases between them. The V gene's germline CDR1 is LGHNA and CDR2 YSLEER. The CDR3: CASSQEVQSSANTF. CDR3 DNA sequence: TGCGCCAGCAGCCAAGAAGTCCAAAGCTCCGCTAATACCTTC.

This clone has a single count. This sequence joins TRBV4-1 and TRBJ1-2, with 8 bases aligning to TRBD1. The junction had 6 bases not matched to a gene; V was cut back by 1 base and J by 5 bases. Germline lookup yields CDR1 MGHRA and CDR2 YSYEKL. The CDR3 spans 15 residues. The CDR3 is CASSQALTGVYGYTF. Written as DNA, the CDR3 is TGCGCCAGCAGCCAAGCCCTGACAGGGGTTTATGGCTACACCTTC.

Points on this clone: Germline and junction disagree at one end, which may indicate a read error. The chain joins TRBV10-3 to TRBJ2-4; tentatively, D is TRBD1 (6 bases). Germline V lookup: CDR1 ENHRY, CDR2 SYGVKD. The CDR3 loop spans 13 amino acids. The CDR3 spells CAISESQGSERHF. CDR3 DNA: TGTGCCATCAGTGAGTCGCAGGGGAGTGAAAGACACTTC.

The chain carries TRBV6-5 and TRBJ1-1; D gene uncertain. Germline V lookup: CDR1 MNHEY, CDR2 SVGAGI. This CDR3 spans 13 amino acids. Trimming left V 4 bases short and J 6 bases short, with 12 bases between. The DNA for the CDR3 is TGTGCCAGCAGTTTTCTGGGGAGCCCTGAAGCTTTCTTT. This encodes CASSFLGSPEAFF.

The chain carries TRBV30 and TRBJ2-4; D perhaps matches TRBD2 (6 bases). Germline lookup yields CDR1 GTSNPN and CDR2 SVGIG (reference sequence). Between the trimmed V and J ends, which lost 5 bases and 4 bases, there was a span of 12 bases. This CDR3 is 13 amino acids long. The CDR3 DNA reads TGTGCCTGGTTTGAGGAGGGGAAAAACATTCAGTACTTC. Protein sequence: CAWFEEGKNIQYF. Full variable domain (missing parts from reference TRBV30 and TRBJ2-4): SQTIHQWPATLVQPVGSPLSLECTVEGTSNPNLYWYRQAAGRGLQLLFYSVGIGQISSEVPQNLSASRPQDRQFILSSKKLLLSDSGFYLCAWFEEGKNIQYFGAGTRLSVL.

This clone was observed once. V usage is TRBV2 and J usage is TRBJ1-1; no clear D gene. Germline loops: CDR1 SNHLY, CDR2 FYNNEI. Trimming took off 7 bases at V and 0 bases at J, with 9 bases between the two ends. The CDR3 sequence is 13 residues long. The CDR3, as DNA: TGTGCCAGCACGGTTCGGGTGAACACTGAAGCTTTCTTT. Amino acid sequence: CASTVRVNTEAFF.

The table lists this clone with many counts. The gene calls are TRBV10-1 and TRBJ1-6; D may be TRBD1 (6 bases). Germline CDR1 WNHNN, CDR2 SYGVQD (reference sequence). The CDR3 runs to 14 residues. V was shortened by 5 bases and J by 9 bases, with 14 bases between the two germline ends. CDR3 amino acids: CASSTGGEFSPLHF. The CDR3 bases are TGCGCCAGCAGTACGGGGGGCGAGTTTTCACCCCTCCACTTT.

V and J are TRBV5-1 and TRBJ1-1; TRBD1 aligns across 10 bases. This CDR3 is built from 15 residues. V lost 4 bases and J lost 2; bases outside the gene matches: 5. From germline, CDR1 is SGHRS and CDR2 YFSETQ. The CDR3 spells CASSTGQGGNTEAFF. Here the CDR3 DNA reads TGCGCCAGCAGCACCGGACAGGGGGGTAACACTGAAGCTTTCTTT.

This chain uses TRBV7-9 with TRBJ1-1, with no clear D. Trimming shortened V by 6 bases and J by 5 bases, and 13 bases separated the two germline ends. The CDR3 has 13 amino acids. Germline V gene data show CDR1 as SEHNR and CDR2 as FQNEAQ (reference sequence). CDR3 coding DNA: TGTGCCAGCAGACCCAACCCCCGGACTGAAGCTTTCTTT. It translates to CASRPNPRTEAFF.